These 29 T cell receptor beta chains came from one sample sequenced in a study of cytomegalovirus exposure and HLA in healthy donors. Both 60 Vbeta primers and 13 Jbeta primers went into the PCR. Sequencing was performed with immunoSEQ multiplex PCR; in TCRdb, only in-frame clones are kept and a portion is missing. The profile shows approximately 170,000 clones, approximately 78% of them singletons. Specimen: PBMCs. The receptors were gathered from a male donor in good health and CMV-seronegative.

This chain links TRBV9 with TRBJ1-2; the match to TRBD1 covers 7 bases. Germline V gives CDR1 SGDLS, CDR2 YYNGEE. With 2 bases clipped from V and 5 bases from J, the junction kept 15 bases outside the gene matches. The CDR3 contains 17 residues. CDR3 DNA sequence: TGTGCCAGCAGCGTCGACCGGACAGGACGGAGGGGATATGGCTACACCTTC. It is translated as CASSVDRTGRRGYGYTF. Full variable domain (remainder filled in from reference TRBV9 and TRBJ1-2): DSGVTQTPKHLITATGQRVTLRCSPRSGDLSVYWYQQSLDQGLQFLIQYYNGEERAKGNILERFSAQQFPDLHSELNLSSLELGDSALYFCASSVDRTGRRGYGYTFGSGTRLTVV.

The chain is built from TRBV7-2 and TRBJ2-7, with D unresolved. Trimming shortened V by 1 base and J by 10 bases, and 11 bases separated the two germline ends. Germline values: CDR1 SGHTA, CDR2 FQGNSA. The CDR3 consists of 12 residues. In DNA form, the CDR3 reads TGTGCCAGCAGCTTAGGGGCCGAAAGACAGTACTTC. Translated, it gives CASSLGAERQYF.

CDR3 sequence reads: CASSSHRASGANVLTF. The CDR3 DNA sequence: TGTGCCAGCAGCTCCCACAGGGCCTCTGGGGCCAACGTCCTGACTTTC. The chain uses TRBV7-2 and TRBJ2-6; D possibly corresponds to TRBD1 (6 bases). Deletions cut 4 bases from V and 0 bases from J, with 10 bases between. Germline-derived CDR1 and CDR2 are SGHTA and FQGNSA. This CDR3 spans 16 amino acids.

The gene calls are TRBV18 and TRBJ1-6; D remains ambiguous. Trimming cost V 0 bases and J 8 bases, with 14 bases left between them. CDR3 size: 16 residues. Looked up from germline, CDR1 is KGHSH and CDR2 is LQKENI. The CDR3 spells CASSPPEGKGDSPLHF. CDR3 bases: TGTGCCAGCTCACCACCGGAAGGAAAGGGAGATTCACCCCTCCACTTT.

The chain recombines TRBV5-6 with TRBJ2-5, with D tentatively TRBD1 (5 bases). Trimming took 2 bases from V and 4 from J, leaving 12 bases between them. This CDR3 has 14 amino acids. Germline assignment: CDR1 SGHDT and CDR2 YYEEEE. CDR3 nucleotide sequence: TGTGCCAGCAGCTTCCAACAGGCTAGAGAGACCCAGTACTTC. Translated, it gives CASSFQQARETQYF.

The chain joins TRBV6-5 to TRBJ2-5; 9 bases are a match to TRBD1. Per germline, CDR1 MNHEY and CDR2 SVGAGI. Trimming at V came to 2 bases and at J to 5 bases, leaving 0 bases not matched to a gene. CDR3 length: 13 amino acids. CDR3 loop: CASSYGTGETQYF. The DNA of the CDR3 is TGTGCCAGCAGTTACGGGACAGGGGAGACCCAGTACTTC.

V is TRBV7-2 and J is TRBJ2-7; 11 bases agree with TRBD2. Germline CDR1 SGHTA, CDR2 FQGNSA. This CDR3 has 15 residues. J gave up 1 base and V 6 bases, and 5 bases lay outside the gene matches. The CDR3 sequence: CASSLTSGESYEQYF. For the CDR3, the DNA is TGTGCCAGCAGTCTGACTAGCGGGGAGTCCTACGAGCAGTACTTC.

The V call is TRBV29-1, the J call TRBJ1-2; TRBD1 matches 8 bases. CDR3 length equals 13 residues. V trimming: 3 bases; J trimming: 4 bases; junction bases outside the gene matches: 4. CDR1 is SQVTM and CDR2 is ANQGSEA in the germline V gene. CDR3 residues: CSVEAGGAYGYTF. The CDR3 nucleotides are TGCAGCGTTGAGGCAGGGGGCGCCTATGGCTACACCTTC. Full variable domain (outside the CDR3, taken from reference TRBV29-1 and TRBJ1-2): SAVISQKPSRDICQRGTSLTIQCQVDSQVTMMFWYRQQPGQSLTLIATANQGSEATYESGFVIDKFPISRPNLTFSTLTVSNMSPEDSSIYLCSVEAGGAYGYTFGSGTRLTVV.

The chain joins TRBV7-2 to TRBJ2-3; 11 positions match TRBD2. Germline assignment: CDR1 SGHTA and CDR2 FQGNSA. The CDR3 loop spans 16 amino acids. V lost 1 base and J lost 7; bases outside the gene matches: 7. The CDR3 nucleotides are TGTGCCAGCAGCTTAGGATCTAGCGGGGGGCAATATACGCAGTATTTT. It yields the protein CASSLGSSGGQYTQYF.

J is TRBJ2-7 and V is TRBV7-6; 9 bases are shared with TRBD1. Germline CDR1 reads SGHVS; CDR2 reads FNYEAQ. The CDR3 consists of 14 residues. The J segment lost 2 bases and the V segment lost 1 base, leaving 0 bases of the junction unmatched. The CDR3 reads CASSLGTGAYEQYF. The CDR3 nucleotides are TGTGCCAGCAGCTTAGGGACAGGGGCCTACGAGCAGTACTTC.

The V call is TRBV28, the J call TRBJ2-1; 7 bases align to TRBD2. This CDR3 has 15 residues. V shed 5 bases, J shed 5 bases, and the junction held 9 bases outside the gene matches. In germline, CDR1 is MDHEN, CDR2 SYDVKM. DNA of the CDR3: TGTGCCAGCAGTCCCCCGGCGGGAGCGGACAATGAGCAGTTCTTC. Amino acids: CASSPPAGADNEQFF.

Here the CDR3 reads CASSLRVTAGAWDGYTF. The CDR3 coding sequence is TGTGCCAGCAGTTTAAGGGTGACAGCAGGGGCCTGGGATGGCTACACCTTC. The J gene is TRBJ1-2, the V gene TRBV27, with TRBD1 as a possible D gene (6 bases). The germline CDR1 and CDR2 sequences are MNHEY and SMNVEV (reference sequence). V lost 2 bases and J 6 bases, leaving 22 bases between the germline ends. The CDR3 is 17 amino acids.

The rearrangement links TRBV7-2 to TRBJ2-7, with TRBD2 matching over 12 bases. Trimming at V came to 5 bases and at J to 2 bases, leaving 1 base not matched to a gene. Looked up from germline, CDR1 is SGHTA and CDR2 is FQGNSA. The CDR3 is 14 amino acids. The CDR3 protein is CASSPSGGAYEQYF. The CDR3 coding sequence is TGTGCCAGCAGCCCTAGCGGGGGGGCCTACGAGCAGTACTTC.

The rearrangement uses TRBV19 and TRBJ1-1; D may be TRBD1 (6 bases). Germline values: CDR1 LNHDA, CDR2 SQIVND (reference sequence). The germline V and J ends were trimmed by 4 bases and 1 base, with 16 bases remaining between them. The CDR3 sequence is 16 residues long. DNA of the CDR3: TGTGCCAGTAGTAAGTCCCTGGGGGCTACGAACACTGAAGCTTTCTTT. It encodes CASSKSLGATNTEAFF. The whole variable domain, remainder taken from reference TRBV19 and TRBJ1-1, is DGGITQSPKYLFRKEGQNVTLSCEQNLNHDAMYWYRQDPGQGLRLIYYSQIVNDFQKGDIAEGYSVSREKKESFPLTVTSAQKNPTAFYLCASSKSLGATNTEAFFGQGTRLTVV.

The CDR3 loop reads CASGPLAGSYNEQFF. As DNA, the CDR3 is TGTGCCAGTGGGCCTCTAGCGGGCTCCTACAATGAGCAGTTCTTC. The chain is built from TRBV19 and TRBJ2-1; 8 bases agree with TRBD2. This CDR3 has 15 residues. Germline trimming cut 8 bases from V and 0 bases from J; bases unmatched to any gene: 6. Looked up from germline, CDR1 is LNHDA and CDR2 is SQIVND (reference sequence). Using reference TRBV19 and TRBJ2-1 for the parts outside the CDR3, the full variable domain is DGGITQSPKYLFRKEGQNVTLSCEQNLNHDAMYWYRQDPGQGLRLIYYSQIVNDFQKGDIAEGYSVSREKKESFPLTVTSAQKNPTAFYLCASGPLAGSYNEQFFGPGTRLTVL.

The rearrangement joins TRBV29-1 to TRBJ2-5; a weak D match, TRBD1 (6 bases). The V and J ends lost 5 bases and 2 bases respectively, with 12 bases between them. The V gene's germline CDR1 is SQVTM and CDR2 ANQGSEA. CDR3 length: 13 residues. The CDR3: CSVKTGLQETQYF. The CDR3 DNA reads TGCAGCGTTAAGACAGGCCTTCAAGAGACCCAGTACTTC.

The V and J genes are TRBV6-1 and TRBJ2-3, with D tentatively TRBD2 (7 bases). The CDR3 has 20 residues. The germline V and J ends were trimmed by 2 bases and 2 bases, with 26 bases remaining between them. CDR1 is MNHNS, CDR2 SASEGT, per germline. The CDR3 region has the DNA TGTGCCAGCAGTGAATCCTCGTTACAGGTGGGGGGGGCCAACACAGATACGCAGTATTTT. Translated, it gives CASSESSLQVGGANTDTQYF.

The chain has TRBV28 and TRBJ2-5; D is perhaps TRBD2 (5 bases). Germline values: CDR1 MDHEN, CDR2 SYDVKM. The CDR3 spans 14 residues. V was pared by 5 bases and J by 1 base, with 11 bases between. The CDR3 loop is CASSELSGQETQYF. The DNA for the CDR3 is TGTGCCAGCAGTGAACTAAGCGGCCAAGAGACCCAGTACTTC.

This clone was counted only a few times. The chain is built from TRBV6-6 and TRBJ1-1; 9 positions match TRBD1. After removal of 4 bases from V and 5 bases from J, the junction contained 5 bases not matched to a gene. This CDR3 has 14 residues. Germline V CDR1 and CDR2: MNHNY, SVGAGI (reference sequence). As DNA, the CDR3 is TGTGCCAGCAGTTCTGACAGGGGGGTAACTGAAGCTTTCTTT. Protein sequence: CASSSDRGVTEAFF.

The rearrangement joins TRBV7-2 to TRBJ1-3; the D is unclear. The CDR3 spans 15 residues. Germline values: CDR1 SGHTA, CDR2 FQGNSA. Between the trimmed V and J ends, which lost 6 bases and 0 bases, there was a span of 12 bases. The CDR3 DNA reads as TGTGCCAGCAGGCGTACCCTAAGCTCTGGAAACACCATATATTTT. Its translation: CASRRTLSSGNTIYF. Complete variable domain (other parts from reference TRBV7-2 and TRBJ1-3): GAGVSQSPSNKVTEKGKDVELRCDPISGHTALYWYRQSLGQGLEFLIYFQGNSAPDKSGLPSDRFSAERTGGSVSTLTIQRTQQEDSAVYLCASRRTLSSGNTIYFGEGSWLTVV.

The V gene is TRBV5-6, the J gene TRBJ1-4; weak D call: TRBD1 (6 bases). V gave up 4 bases and J gave up 0 bases, with 13 bases separating them. This CDR3 comprises 16 residues. The germline V gene has CDR1 SGHDT and CDR2 YYEEEE. This chain's CDR3 is CASSPRDTSTNEKLFF. The CDR3 bases are TGTGCCAGCAGCCCGAGGGACACCTCAACTAATGAAAAACTGTTTTTT.

The chain couples TRBV14 to TRBJ1-5, with 11 bases fitting TRBD1. CDR1 and CDR2 from the germline V gene are SGHDN and FVKESK. The CDR3 is 18 amino acids. Germline trimming cut 3 bases from V and 5 bases from J; bases unmatched to any gene: 12. The DNA for the CDR3 is TGTGCCAGCAGCCACACACAGGACAGGGGGCGAATCTATCAGCCCCAGCATTTT. It yields the protein CASSHTQDRGRIYQPQHF.

This chain joins TRBV27 and TRBJ2-1, with D perhaps matching TRBD2 (7 bases). Trimming shortened V by 3 bases and J by 8 bases, and 11 bases separated the two germline ends. Per germline, CDR1 MNHEY and CDR2 SMNVEV (reference sequence). The CDR3 is 13 amino acids. The CDR3 region is CASSFREGDEQFF. Here the CDR3 DNA reads TGTGCCAGCAGTTTCAGGGAGGGGGATGAGCAGTTCTTC.

The sample holds a few counts of this clone. CDR3 sequence: CASSSTRLVGTDTQYF. In nucleotides, the CDR3 is TGTGCCAGCAGCTCTACTCGACTAGTTGGCACAGATACGCAGTATTTT. The chain couples TRBV7-2 to TRBJ2-3, with a possible D match to TRBD2 (6 bases). Deletions cut 4 bases from V and 1 base from J, with 15 bases between. The germline V gene encodes CDR1 SGHTA and CDR2 FQGNSA. The CDR3 is 16 amino acids.

The genes are TRBV27 and TRBJ2-7; TRBD2 aligns across 14 bases. The CDR3 length is 16 residues. Germline V gene lookup returns CDR1 MNHEY and CDR2 SMNVEV (reference sequence). Losses at the gene ends were 4 bases for V and 7 bases for J; bases not matched to a gene: 9. CDR3 loop: CASSSPGLAGVEEQYF. CDR3 in DNA: TGTGCCAGCAGTTCCCCGGGACTAGCGGGAGTCGAAGAGCAGTACTTC.

This sequence joins TRBV10-3 and TRBJ1-1; 8 positions agree with TRBD1. Germline-derived CDR1 and CDR2 are ENHRY and SYGVKD. This CDR3 comprises 15 residues. The trim removed 4 bases at V and 3 bases at J, leaving 7 bases unmatched. The CDR3 DNA follows: TGTGCCATCAGTGGCCGACAGGGGCCCGACACTGAAGCTTTCTTT. This gives the protein CAISGRQGPDTEAFF.

Regarding this clone: Other DNA sequences of this sample code for an identical CDR3. The chain joins TRBV5-1 to TRBJ2-3; 10 nucleotides line up with TRBD2. After removal of 1 base from V and 1 base from J, the junction contained 0 bases not matched to a gene. The CDR3 has 15 amino acids. CDR1 is SGHRS, CDR2 YFSETQ, per germline. CDR3 DNA sequence: TGCGCCAGCAGCTTGCTAGCGGGGGGCACAGATACGCAGTATTTT. This translates into CASSLLAGGTDTQYF.

The CDR3 sequence: CASSVGTYNEQFF. CDR3 coding DNA: TGTGCCAGCAGCGTAGGAACTTACAATGAGCAGTTCTTC. The genes are TRBV9 and TRBJ2-1; D not resolved. CDR1 and CDR2 (germline): SGDLS, YYNGEE. This CDR3 has 13 amino acids. V lost 0 bases, J lost 4 bases, and 5 bases lay in between.

The chain joins TRBV5-1 to TRBJ2-1; TRBD2 is a possible D gene (6 bases). There are 12 residues in the CDR3. Germline CDR1 is SGHRS and CDR2 is YFSETQ. Deletions cut 1 base from V and 8 bases from J, with 7 bases between. The CDR3, as DNA: TGCGCCAGCAGCTTGCCGGGGGATGAGCAGTTCTTC. The encoded protein is CASSLPGDEQFF.